Presented here are 22 T cell receptor beta chains from one specimen sequenced in a study of PD-1 and CTLA-4 blockade in melanoma. Repertoires were generated with immunoSEQ multiplex PCR, while TCRdb's copy carries only in-frame clones and drops some. The sample has approximately 17,000 clones; 70% are singletons. Sequencing was performed on CD8+ T cells from peripheral blood, taken from a patient given anti-PD-1 treatment. The receptors shown here come from a human donor with melanoma.

The chain couples TRBV10-1 to TRBJ2-7, with no clear D. The CDR3 is 14 residues long. The germline V gene encodes CDR1 WNHNN and CDR2 SYGVQD (reference sequence). The V end lost 5 bases, the J end lost 2 bases, and 13 bases lay between the germline ends. The CDR3 sequence is CASSPAGSAYEQYF. CDR3 coding DNA: TGCGCCAGCAGTCCGGCCGGGTCCGCCTACGAGCAGTACTTC.

The J gene is TRBJ1-1, the V gene TRBV5-4; D is ambiguous. The CDR3 consists of 14 residues. The germline V gene encodes CDR1 SGHNT and CDR2 YYREEE (reference sequence). V gave up 3 bases and J gave up 4 bases, with 13 bases separating them. CDR3 sequence reads: CASSSGAAGTEAFF. For the CDR3, the DNA is TGTGCCAGCAGCTCTGGCGCCGCGGGCACTGAAGCTTTCTTT.

This clone qualifies as medium-sized. The chain employs TRBV5-1 and TRBJ1-2; 10 bases fit TRBD1. This CDR3 is built from 18 residues. Trimming cost V 3 bases and J 1 base; bases outside gene matches: 12. Germline CDR1 reads SGHRS; CDR2 reads YFSETQ. The CDR3 protein is CASSSPGTGAFLNYGYTF. In DNA form, the CDR3 reads TGCGCCAGCAGCTCCCCCGGGACAGGGGCCTTTCTTAACTATGGCTACACCTTC.

The gene calls are TRBV4-2 and TRBJ1-2; TRBD1 agrees at 7 bases. After removal of 4 bases from V and 2 bases from J, the junction contained 7 bases not matched to a gene. CDR3 length: 15 amino acids. CDR1 LGHNA and CDR2 YNFKEQ come from the germline V gene. For the CDR3, the DNA is TGTGCCAGCAGCCCCTCTCAGGGACAGAACTATGGCTACACCTTC. Protein product: CASSPSQGQNYGYTF.

The chain carries TRBV7-9 and TRBJ1-1; 7 bases fit TRBD1. Germline V gives CDR1 SEHNR, CDR2 FQNEAQ (reference sequence). The CDR3 has 14 residues. Trimming removed 7 bases from V and 5 bases from J; junction bases left unmatched: 10. CDR3 sequence reads: CASTDPSTGTEAFF. Written as DNA, the CDR3 is TGTGCCAGCACCGATCCCTCGACAGGGACTGAAGCTTTCTTT. The complete variable domain, with remaining parts taken from reference TRBV7-9 and TRBJ1-1, reads DTGVSQNPRHKITKRGQNVTFRCDPISEHNRLYWYRQTLGQGPEFLTYFQNEAQLEKSRLLSDRFSAERPKGSFSTLEIQRTEQGDSAMYLCASTDPSTGTEAFFGQGTRLTVV.

This clone was observed a few times. The chain employs TRBV27 and TRBJ2-2; 8 nucleotides line up with TRBD1. CDR1 and CDR2 from the germline V gene are MNHEY and SMNVEV (reference sequence). J was trimmed by 5 bases and V by 6 bases; bases with no gene match: 5. This CDR3 contains 14 residues. The CDR3 nucleotides are TGTGCCAGCAGACCAGGGGGCTATACCGGGGAGCTGTTTTTT. Translating gives CASRPGGYTGELFF.

The V gene is TRBV4-1, the J gene TRBJ2-2, with D perhaps matching TRBD1 or TRBD2 (6 bases each). V was pared by 5 bases and J by 4 bases, with 20 bases between. This CDR3 is built from 17 residues. CDR1 and CDR2 from the germline V gene are MGHRA and YSYEKL. In DNA, the CDR3 is TGCGCCAGCAGCTTAGGACTCTCGGGGGCGGGCACCGGGGAGCTGTTTTTT. It specifies CASSLGLSGAGTGELFF.

This clone was seen more than once but under ten times. The genes are TRBV9 and TRBJ1-5; 8 bases line up with TRBD1. CDR1 and CDR2 (germline): SGDLS, YYNGEE. Trimming removed 5 bases from V and 2 bases from J; junction bases left unmatched: 6. The CDR3 has 15 amino acids. The CDR3 nucleotides are TGTGCCAGCAGTCCCACAGGGGGAGGCAATCAGCCCCAGCATTTT. Translating gives CASSPTGGGNQPQHF.

CDR3 DNA sequence: TGTGCCAGCAGCGTAGTCGGCTCCACCGACTATGGCTACACCTTC. As protein: CASSVVGSTDYGYTF. The V call is TRBV9, the J call TRBJ1-2; no reliable D call. The CDR3 covers 15 residues. V lost 0 bases, J lost 3 bases, and 12 bases lay in between. Germline CDR1 SGDLS, CDR2 YYNGEE.

The rearrangement links TRBV29-1 to TRBJ1-1; tentative D call: TRBD1 (6 bases). Deletions cut 7 bases from V and 2 bases from J, with 20 bases between. CDR1 is SQVTM, CDR2 ANQGSEA, per germline. The CDR3 runs 15 residues. CDR3 in amino acids: CSGYFAGHQNTEAFF. In nucleotides, the CDR3 is TGCAGCGGTTACTTCGCGGGACACCAAAACACTGAAGCTTTCTTT.

As DNA, the CDR3 is TGTGCCACCAGCATAGGGGGCTATGGCTACACCTTC. Translating gives CATSIGGYGYTF. This sequence joins TRBV24-1 and TRBJ1-2, with D possibly being TRBD1 (6 bases). Germline V gene lookup returns CDR1 KGHDR and CDR2 SFDVKD. The V end was cut by 7 bases, the J end by 4 bases, with 9 bases between. The CDR3 spans 12 residues.

The chain carries TRBV12-3 or TRBV12-4 and TRBJ2-2, with D unclear. Trimming shortened V by 4 bases and J by 8 bases, and 11 bases separated the two germline ends. CDR3 length equals 13 residues. The CDR3 DNA sequence: TGTGCCAGCAGTTCTGCGTGGGGAGGGGAGCTGTTTTTT. Translating it yields CASSSAWGGELFF.

CDR3 in amino acids: CASSWSRSGGTNEQFF. The CDR3 bases are TGTGCCAGCAGTTGGTCCCGGTCAGGGGGTACGAATGAGCAGTTCTTC. The chain employs TRBV6-5 and TRBJ2-1; 7 bases map to TRBD1. CDR1 is MNHEY and CDR2 is SVGAGI in the germline V gene. The CDR3 spans 16 residues. J was trimmed by 7 bases and V by 4 bases; bases with no gene match: 13.

The CDR3 DNA follows: TGTGCCAGCAGCCCCGGACGAGGCTCCTATGGCTACACCTTC. Its translation: CASSPGRGSYGYTF. J is TRBJ1-2 and V is TRBV3-1 (or the pseudogene TRBV3-2); D is undetermined. Trimming left V 4 bases short and J 4 bases short, with 13 bases between. CDR1 LGHDT and CDR2 YNNKEL come from the germline V gene (reference sequence). The CDR3 sequence is 14 residues long.

This clone was seen a few times. This rearrangement joins TRBV27 to TRBJ1-2; possible D gene TRBD1, 6 bases. This CDR3 is built from 17 residues. Trimming took off 8 bases at V and 3 bases at J, with 25 bases between the two ends. In germline, CDR1 is MNHEY, CDR2 SMNVEV (reference sequence). This chain's CDR3 is CASARGLGIRADYGYTF. In DNA form, the CDR3 reads TGTGCCAGCGCTCGGGGGCTGGGGATCAGAGCGGACTATGGCTACACCTTC.

This clone was recorded once. The chain has TRBV4-1 and TRBJ2-3; possibly TRBD1 for D (5 bases). The CDR3 has 14 amino acids. Germline V CDR1 and CDR2: MGHRA, YSYEKL. Deletions cut 4 bases from V and 3 bases from J, with 11 bases between. The CDR3 DNA reads as TGCGCCAGCAGCCTAGGGGCCGATACAGATACGCAGTATTTT. Amino acids: CASSLGADTDTQYF.

V is TRBV3-1 (or the pseudogene TRBV3-2) and J is TRBJ2-2; D perhaps matches TRBD2 (5 bases). Germline V lookup: CDR1 LGHDT, CDR2 YNNKEL (reference sequence). Trimming shortened V by 0 bases and J by 1 base, and 9 bases separated the two germline ends. The CDR3 covers 16 residues. In DNA, the CDR3 is TGTGCCAGCAGCCAAGATTCCGGGAAGAACACCGGGGAGCTGTTTTTT. It specifies CASSQDSGKNTGELFF.

The sample holds a few counts of this clone. The genes are TRBV12-3 or TRBV12-4 and TRBJ2-7, with 10 nucleotides matching TRBD2. The CDR3 spans 12 residues. The ends lost 5 bases at V and 7 bases at J; junction bases unmatched: 2. As DNA, the CDR3 is TGTGCCAGCAGTCCGGGACTAGCGGAGCAGTACTTC. Translation gives CASSPGLAEQYF.

The rearrangement uses TRBV30 and TRBJ1-1, with 7 bases matching TRBD1. Germline lookup yields CDR1 GTSNPN and CDR2 SVGIG (reference sequence). This CDR3 region has 12 residues. Losses at the gene ends were 1 base for V and 8 bases for J; bases not matched to a gene: 4. The CDR3 reads CAWSEGAGEAFF. In DNA, the CDR3 is TGTGCCTGGAGTGAGGGGGCAGGGGAAGCTTTCTTT. Using reference TRBV30 and TRBJ1-1 for the parts outside the CDR3, the full variable domain is SQTIHQWPATLVQPVGSPLSLECTVEGTSNPNLYWYRQAAGRGLQLLFYSVGIGQISSEVPQNLSASRPQDRQFILSSKKLLLSDSGFYLCAWSEGAGEAFFGQGTRLTVV.

The V and J genes are TRBV14 and TRBJ2-1, with 13 bases aligning to TRBD2. Germline V gene sequence: CDR1 SGHDN, CDR2 FVKESK. J was trimmed by 5 bases and V by 1 base; bases with no gene match: 11. This CDR3 comprises 19 residues. CDR3 nucleotide sequence: TGTGCCAGCAGCCAAGCGGGACTAGCGGGACTTGGGGGGGACAATGAGCAGTTCTTC. This translates into CASSQAGLAGLGGDNEQFF.

This chain connects TRBV9 to TRBJ1-2, with no clear D. The V end was cut by 0 bases, the J end by 0 bases, with 6 bases between. Germline values: CDR1 SGDLS, CDR2 YYNGEE. This CDR3 contains 14 residues. The CDR3: CASSVEAANYGYTF. For the CDR3, the DNA is TGTGCCAGCAGCGTAGAAGCAGCTAACTATGGCTACACCTTC.

The rearrangement uses TRBV13 and TRBJ1-1, with 7 bases lining up with TRBD1. V dropped 5 bases and J dropped 4; count of bases not matched to a gene: 13. CDR3 length: 16 amino acids. Germline V gene sequence: CDR1 PRHDT, CDR2 FYEKMQ (reference sequence). In nucleotides, the CDR3 is TGTGCCAGCAGCCCGGGGAGGGGGCTACAGGGCACTGAAGCTTTCTTT. As protein: CASSPGRGLQGTEAFF.